This entry describes one TCR beta chain. The antigen remains unidentified. Germline values: CDR1 MGHDK, CDR2 SYGVNS. The J segment lost 7 bases and the V segment lost 1 base, leaving 9 bases of the junction unmatched. The CDR3 is 16 residues long. This specimen comes from a study of T cell responses to AZD1222 COVID-19 vaccine. Some clones are missing from TCRdb's copy, which holds only in-frame ones; the method was immunoSEQ multiplex PCR. The table includes 160,000 or so clones, roughly nine tenths detected once. Study conclusions and caveats: CD4 TCRs linked to vaccination spanned spike, dominating at 160-218 and 743-854. Scientists sampled the repertoires only once the peak T cell response had passed. Clonal diversity was possibly underestimated, and the donors were mostly white British, with more females. At baseline, just a handful of AZD1222 recipients tested seropositive.

Sequenced material: peripheral blood, taken on day 0 of AZD1222 vaccination. The chain employs TRBV25-1 and TRBJ2-1; 8 bases match TRBD1. The sequence was obtained from an adult in good health. This CDR3 is CASSESTGQAVNEQFF. The CDR3 DNA sequence: TGTGCCAGCAGTGAATCCACGGGACAGGCTGTAAATGAGCAGTTCTTC.